One T cell receptor (beta chain) is described in this entry. This sample was included in a study of blood T cell repertoires in COVID-19. The CDR3 sequence is 17 residues long. Germline trimming cut 2 bases from V and 1 base from J; bases unmatched to any gene: 6. Germline CDR1 is ENHRY and CDR2 is SYGVKD. Sequencing was performed with immunoSEQ multiplex PCR; in TCRdb, only in-frame clones are kept and a portion is missing. Of some 320,000 clones listed, 87% are singletons. The sample consisted of PBMCs or T cells enriched from blood (not recorded which). The chain uses TRBV10-3 and TRBJ2-2; 8 positions agree with TRBD2. This receptor was taken from a young woman who had recovered from COVID-19. CDR3 nucleotides: TGTGCCATCAGTGAGGATTCGGCGGGGGGGAACACCGGGGAGCTGTTTTTT. It is translated as CAISEDSAGGNTGELFF.